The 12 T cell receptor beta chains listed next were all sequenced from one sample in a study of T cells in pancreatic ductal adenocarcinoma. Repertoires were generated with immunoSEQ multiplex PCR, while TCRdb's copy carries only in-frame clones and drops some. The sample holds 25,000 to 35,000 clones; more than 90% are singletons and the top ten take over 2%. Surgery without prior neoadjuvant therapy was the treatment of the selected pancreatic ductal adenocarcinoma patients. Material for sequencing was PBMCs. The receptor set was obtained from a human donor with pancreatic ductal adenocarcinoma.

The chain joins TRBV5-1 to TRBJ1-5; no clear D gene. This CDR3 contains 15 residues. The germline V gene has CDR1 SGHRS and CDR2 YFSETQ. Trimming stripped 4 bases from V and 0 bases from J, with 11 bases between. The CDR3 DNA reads TGCGCCAGCAGCCTGTCCCCCCATAGCAATCAGCCCCAGCATTTT. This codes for CASSLSPHSNQPQHF.

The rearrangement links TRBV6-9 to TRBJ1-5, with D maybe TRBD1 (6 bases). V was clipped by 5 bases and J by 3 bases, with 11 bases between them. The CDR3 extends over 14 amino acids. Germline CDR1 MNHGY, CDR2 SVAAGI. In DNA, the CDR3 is TGTGCCAGCAGTCCCGACAGGATCAATCAGCCCCAGCATTTT. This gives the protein CASSPDRINQPQHF.

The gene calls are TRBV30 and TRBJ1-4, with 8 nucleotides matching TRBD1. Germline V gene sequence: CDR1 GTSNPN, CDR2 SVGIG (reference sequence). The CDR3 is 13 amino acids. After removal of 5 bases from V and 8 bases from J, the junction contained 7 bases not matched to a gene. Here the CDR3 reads CAWETGDREKLFF. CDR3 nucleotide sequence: TGTGCCTGGGAGACAGGGGACAGGGAAAAACTGTTTTTT.

CDR3 sequence reads: CASSPYRNGDGELFF. CDR3 nucleotide sequence: TGTGCCAGCAGCCCCTACCGTAACGGGGACGGGGAGCTGTTTTTT. This chain joins TRBV11-2 and TRBJ2-2; perhaps TRBD2 as D (5 bases). Germline V CDR1 and CDR2: SGHAT, FQNNGV. Trimming took 5 bases from V and 7 from J, leaving 17 bases between them. This CDR3 is 15 amino acids long.

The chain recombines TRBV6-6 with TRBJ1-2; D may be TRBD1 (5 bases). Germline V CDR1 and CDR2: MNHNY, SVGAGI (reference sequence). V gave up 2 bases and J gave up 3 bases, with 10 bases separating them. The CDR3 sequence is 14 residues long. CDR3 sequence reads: CASSYGGVDYGYTF. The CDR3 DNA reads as TGTGCCAGCAGTTACGGAGGGGTTGACTATGGCTACACCTTC.

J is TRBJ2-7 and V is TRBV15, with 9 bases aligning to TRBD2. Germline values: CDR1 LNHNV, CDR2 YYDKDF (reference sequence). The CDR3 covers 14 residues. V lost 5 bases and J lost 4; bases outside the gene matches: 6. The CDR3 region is CATSPGLAEYEQYF. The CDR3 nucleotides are TGTGCCACCAGCCCGGGACTAGCAGAGTACGAGCAGTACTTC.

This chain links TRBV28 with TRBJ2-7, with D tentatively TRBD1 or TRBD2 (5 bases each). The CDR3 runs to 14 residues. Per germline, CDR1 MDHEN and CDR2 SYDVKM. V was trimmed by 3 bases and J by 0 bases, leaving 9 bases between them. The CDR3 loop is CASSFWGTSYEQYF. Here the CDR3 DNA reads TGTGCCAGCAGTTTTTGGGGGACCTCCTACGAGCAGTACTTC.

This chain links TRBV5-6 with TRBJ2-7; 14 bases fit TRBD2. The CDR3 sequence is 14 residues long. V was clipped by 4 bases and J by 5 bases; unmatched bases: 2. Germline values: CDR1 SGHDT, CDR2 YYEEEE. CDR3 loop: CASSRGLAGDEQYF. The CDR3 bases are TGTGCCAGCAGCAGGGGACTAGCGGGAGACGAGCAGTACTTC.

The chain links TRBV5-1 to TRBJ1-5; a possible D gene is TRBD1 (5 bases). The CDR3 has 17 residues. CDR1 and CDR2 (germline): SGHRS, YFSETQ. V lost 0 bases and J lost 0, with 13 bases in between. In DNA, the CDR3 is TGCGCCAGCAGCTTGGCCGTGGCAGGGACTAGCAATCAGCCCCAGCATTTT. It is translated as CASSLAVAGTSNQPQHF. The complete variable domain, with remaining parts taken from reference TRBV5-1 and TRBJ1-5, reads KAGVTQTPRYLIKTRGQQVTLSCSPISGHRSVSWYQQTPGQGLQFLFEYFSETQRNKGNFPGRFSGRQFSNSRSEMNVSTLELGDSALYLCASSLAVAGTSNQPQHFGDGTRLSIL.

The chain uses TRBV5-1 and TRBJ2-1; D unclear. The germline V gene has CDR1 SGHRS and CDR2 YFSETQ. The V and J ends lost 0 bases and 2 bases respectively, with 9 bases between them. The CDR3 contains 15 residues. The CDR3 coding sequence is TGCGCCAGCAGCTTGGAGGCCGCTACCTACAATGAGCAGTTCTTC. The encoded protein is CASSLEAATYNEQFF.

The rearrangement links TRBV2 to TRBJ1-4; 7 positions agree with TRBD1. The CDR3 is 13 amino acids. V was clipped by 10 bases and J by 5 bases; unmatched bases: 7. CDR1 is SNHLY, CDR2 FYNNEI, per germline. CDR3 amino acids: CATLGQTNEKLFF. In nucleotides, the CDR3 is TGTGCCACCTTGGGACAGACGAATGAAAAACTGTTTTTT.

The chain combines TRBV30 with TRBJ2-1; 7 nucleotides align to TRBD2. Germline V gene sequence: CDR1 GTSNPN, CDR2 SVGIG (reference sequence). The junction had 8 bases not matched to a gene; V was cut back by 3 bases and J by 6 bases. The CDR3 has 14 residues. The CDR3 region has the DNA TGTGCCTGGAGCATAGCGGGTCCCCCCAATGAGCAGTTCTTC. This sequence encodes CAWSIAGPPNEQFF.